This TCR beta chain was sequenced for a study of T cell changes during pregnancy in multiple sclerosis. TCRdb's copy holds only in-frame clones and misses some; the assay was immunoSEQ multiplex PCR. The top ten hold about 0.41% of the sample, which has some 60,000 clones, roughly nine tenths seen once. Germline lookup yields CDR1 SGDLS and CDR2 YYNGEE. The ends were cut back, 6 bases at V and 8 bases at J, with 14 bases in the middle. CDR3 length: 12 amino acids. The chain is built from TRBV9 and TRBJ1-2; possibly TRBD1 for D (5 bases). The clonotype comes from a female donor with multiple sclerosis, enrolled in a pregnancy study. The specimen comprised CD4+ T cells from peripheral blood mononuclear cells, sampled in the third trimester of pregnancy. CDR3 sequence reads: CASMSGKFGYTF. CDR3 DNA: TGTGCCAGCATGTCAGGGAAGTTCGGCTACACCTTC.